One TCR beta chain is described in this entry. Data came from immunoSEQ multiplex PCR; TCRdb stores just in-frame clones and leaves some out. This sample carries about 130,000 clones, roughly 84% of them seen once, and the ten largest clones take 1.4% to 1.5%. The sample comes from a study of blood T cell repertoires in COVID-19. The germline CDR1 and CDR2 sequences are SGHTA and FQGNSA. The CDR3 loop spans 15 amino acids. The J segment lost 1 base and the V segment lost 2 bases, leaving 5 bases of the junction unmatched. The sequencing sample was made of peripheral blood. This sequence originates from a man in his 60s with acute or convalescent COVID-19. J is TRBJ2-7 and V is TRBV7-2; TRBD2 agrees at 7 bases. The CDR3 nucleotides read TGTGCCAGCAGCTTATTGGGCGGGGGTTCCTACGAGCAGTACTTC. Encoded protein: CASSLLGGGSYEQYF. Based on the CDR3 plus reference TRBV7-2 and TRBJ2-7, the full variable domain is GAGVSQSPSNKVTEKGKDVELRCDPISGHTALYWYRQSLGQGLEFLIYFQGNSAPDKSGLPSDRFSAERTGGSVSTLTIQRTQQEDSAVYLCASSLLGGGSYEQYFGPGTRLTVT.